The 32 T cell receptor beta chains given below trace back to one sample, sequenced in a study of T-cell memory formation after mild COVID-19. TCRdb analysed the 5' RACE reads with MiXCR anew, one entry per CDR3 protein. The table includes 200,000 to 300,000 distinct CDR3 sequences, roughly a tenth detected once. What was sequenced was PBMCs or a T cell subset sorted from them (not recorded which). The receptors derive from a man between 18 and 29 years old who had mild COVID-19 (a few samples of this study predate the infection). Cell type and time point are not known.

As DNA, the CDR3 is TGCGCCAGCAGTGAGTTATGGGATATAGGGTACAATGAGCAGTTCTTC. It encodes CASSELWDIGYNEQFF. V and J are TRBV10-2 and TRBJ2-1; D gene unclear. The CDR3 length is 16 residues. V was trimmed by 1 base and J by 4 bases, leaving 14 bases between them. The germline V gene encodes CDR1 WSHSY and CDR2 SAAADI.

This clonotype has at least ten counts. The chain employs TRBV7-2 and TRBJ1-5, with 10 bases lining up with TRBD1. Looked up from germline, CDR1 is SGHTA and CDR2 is FQGNSA. Trimming at V came to 3 bases and at J to 0 bases, leaving 2 bases not matched to a gene. The CDR3 consists of 16 residues. For the CDR3, the DNA is TGTGCCAGCAGCTTGGGACAGGGGAATAGCAATCAGCCCCAGCATTTT. Its translation: CASSLGQGNSNQPQHF.

This clonotype was seen a few times. The rearrangement joins TRBV7-8 to TRBJ2-3, with D possibly being TRBD2 (7 bases). V gave up 8 bases and J gave up 4 bases, with 16 bases separating them. This CDR3 spans 14 amino acids. The germline gives CDR1 SGHVS, CDR2 FQNEAQ. CDR3 bases: TGTGCCAGCCACGGGGGGCTTTTAGCAGATACGCAGTATTTT. Translation: CASHGGLLADTQYF. Full variable domain (outside the CDR3, taken from reference TRBV7-8 and TRBJ2-3): GAGVSQSPRYKVAKRGQDVALRCDPISGHVSLFWYQQALGQGPEFLTYFQNEAQLDKSGLPSDRFFAERPEGSVSTLKIQRTQQEDSAVYLCASHGGLLADTQYFGPGTRLTVL.

There are many counts of this clonotype. The chain has TRBV7-2 and TRBJ2-5; tentative D call: TRBD2 (6 bases). Trimming left V 4 bases short and J 6 bases short, with 15 bases between. The germline V gene encodes CDR1 SGHTA and CDR2 FQGNSA. The CDR3 sequence is 14 residues long. CDR3 sequence: CASSSAGSWKTQYF. The CDR3 bases are TGTGCCAGCAGCTCCGCGGGGTCGTGGAAGACCCAGTACTTC.

A few counts support this clonotype. V and J are TRBV9 and TRBJ2-3; TRBD1 is a possible D gene (6 bases). V was pared by 0 bases and J by 0 bases, with 8 bases between. The germline CDR1 and CDR2 sequences are SGDLS and YYNGEE. The CDR3 contains 15 residues. The CDR3: CASSVGTASTDTQYF. The DNA for the CDR3 is TGTGCCAGCAGCGTAGGGACAGCTAGCACAGATACGCAGTATTTT.

This clonotype showed up just a few times. The chain combines TRBV5-5 with TRBJ1-4; D gene ambiguous. The CDR3 consists of 15 residues. Germline CDR1 and CDR2: SGHKS and YYEKEE (reference sequence). The V end lost 4 bases, the J end lost 7 bases, and 17 bases lay between the germline ends. CDR3 protein: CASSRRPTISEKLFF. CDR3 bases: TGTGCCAGCAGCCGACGACCTACGATAAGTGAAAAACTGTTTTTT.

This clonotype appeared a few times. The rearrangement joins TRBV2 to TRBJ1-5; the D gene is possibly TRBD1 (5 bases). From germline, CDR1 is SNHLY and CDR2 FYNNEI. The CDR3 is 16 residues long. Between the trimmed V and J ends, which lost 6 bases and 5 bases, there was a span of 20 bases. CDR3 in DNA: TGTGCCAGCAGCCCCGCCTGGACACACGGGGATCAGCCCCAGCATTTT. Protein product: CASSPAWTHGDQPQHF.

This clonotype was seen only a few times. V and J are TRBV7-9 and TRBJ1-1; TRBD1 matches at 9 bases. There are 16 residues in the CDR3. J lost 3 bases, V lost 5 bases, and 10 bases had no gene match. The germline V gene has CDR1 SEHNR and CDR2 FQNEAQ (reference sequence). The DNA of the CDR3 is TGTGCCAGCAGCCAACGGGACAGGGTTCGGGACACTGAAGCTTTCTTT. Its translation: CASSQRDRVRDTEAFF.

This clonotype has a handful of counts. The J gene is TRBJ2-1, the V gene TRBV3-1; D gene ambiguous. The V end was cut by 1 base, the J end by 8 bases, with 12 bases between. The CDR3 runs 14 residues. Germline lookup yields CDR1 LGHDT and CDR2 YNNKEL (reference sequence). The CDR3 loop is CASSQGVFSHEQFF. The CDR3 DNA follows: TGTGCCAGCAGCCAAGGGGTCTTTTCTCATGAGCAGTTCTTC.

The J gene is TRBJ2-1, the V gene TRBV6-2 or TRBV6-3; no definite D call. V lost 2 bases, J lost 3 bases, and 2 bases lay in between. Looked up from germline, CDR1 is MNHEY and CDR2 is SVGEGT. This CDR3 has 12 residues. Here the CDR3 reads CASSYVYNEQFF. CDR3 sequence (DNA): TGTGCCAGCAGTTACGTCTACAATGAGCAGTTCTTC.

This clonotype was picked up a small number of times. This rearrangement joins TRBV20-1 to TRBJ1-1, with D hard to call. From germline, CDR1 is DFQATT and CDR2 SNEGSKA (reference sequence). CDR3 length: 12 residues. Trimming removed 0 bases at V and 7 bases at J, with 9 bases between. CDR3 sequence: CSARDQKFEAFF. CDR3 DNA: TGCAGTGCTAGAGATCAAAAGTTTGAAGCTTTCTTT.

This clonotype was seen only a few times. The rearrangement joins TRBV4-1 to TRBJ1-5; D may be TRBD1 (6 bases). CDR3 size: 15 residues. V was clipped by 4 bases and J by 8 bases, with 18 bases between them. Germline V gives CDR1 MGHRA, CDR2 YSYEKL. The CDR3 region is CASSPESTGAEPQHF. The CDR3 DNA sequence: TGCGCCAGCAGCCCCGAGTCGACGGGGGCGGAGCCCCAGCATTTT.

The rearrangement links TRBV4-3 to TRBJ1-2; TRBD1 agrees at 8 bases. V lost 3 bases, J lost 8 bases, and 8 bases stayed unmatched. This CDR3 is 14 amino acids long. CDR1 and CDR2 from the germline V gene are LGHNA and YSLEER. CDR3 residues: CASSHAGQGRGYTF. The DNA for the CDR3 is TGCGCCAGCAGCCATGCTGGACAGGGTAGAGGCTACACCTTC.

This clonotype was recorded at least ten times. The chain uses TRBV7-9 and TRBJ2-3; D is unresolved. Trimming took off 8 bases at V and 0 bases at J, with 9 bases between the two ends. This CDR3 has 13 residues. Germline lookup yields CDR1 SEHNR and CDR2 FQNEAQ (reference sequence). CDR3 protein: CASRVSSTDTQYF. The CDR3 bases are TGTGCCAGCCGCGTTTCTAGCACAGATACGCAGTATTTT.

The rearrangement joins TRBV3-1 to TRBJ2-1, with 7 bases fitting TRBD1. The J segment lost 15 bases and the V segment lost 5 bases, leaving 10 bases of the junction unmatched. The CDR3 covers 12 residues. Per the germline V gene, CDR1 is LGHDT and CDR2 is YNNKEL (reference sequence). The CDR3 coding sequence is TGTGCCAGCAGCAACCGGGACAGAGAAACGTTCTTC. Encoded protein: CASSNRDRETFF.

This chain joins TRBV5-1 and TRBJ2-7; TRBD1 aligns across 8 bases. CDR3 length: 15 residues. The V gene's germline CDR1 is SGHRS and CDR2 YFSETQ. Trimming cost V 2 bases and J 5 bases; bases outside gene matches: 9. Here the CDR3 reads CASSFHRQGTNEQYV. The DNA for the CDR3 is TGCGCCAGCAGCTTCCACCGACAGGGGACGAACGAGCAGTACGTC.

V gene TRBV29-1 combines with J gene TRBJ2-5; maybe TRBD2 (6 bases). The germline gives CDR1 SQVTM, CDR2 ANQGSEA. The CDR3 is 12 amino acids. The V and J ends lost 5 bases and 5 bases respectively, with 12 bases between them. The CDR3, as DNA: TGCAGCGTTCAAGGAGGGCCGGAGACCCAGTACTTC. Translated, it gives CSVQGGPETQYF. Variable domain in full (rest from reference TRBV29-1 and TRBJ2-5): SAVISQKPSRDICQRGTSLTIQCQVDSQVTMMFWYRQQPGQSLTLIATANQGSEATYESGFVIDKFPISRPNLTFSTLTVSNMSPEDSSIYLCSVQGGPETQYFGPGTRLLVL.

V gene TRBV13 combines with J gene TRBJ2-3; the match to TRBD2 covers 14 bases. CDR1 is PRHDT, CDR2 FYEKMQ, per germline (reference sequence). J lost 2 bases, V lost 5 bases, and 6 bases had no gene match. The CDR3 has 17 residues. CDR3 bases: TGTGCCAGCAGCAACCGGACTAGCGGGGGGTTCACAGATACGCAGTATTTT. The encoded protein is CASSNRTSGGFTDTQYF.

CDR3 sequence reads: CASSAGWGDIDYEQYF. CDR3 in DNA: TGTGCCAGCAGCGCGGGATGGGGGGACATTGACTACGAGCAGTACTTC. This chain uses TRBV9 with TRBJ2-7, with D perhaps assigned TRBD1 or TRBD2 (6 bases each). Germline values: CDR1 SGDLS, CDR2 YYNGEE. V was trimmed by 3 bases and J by 3 bases, leaving 19 bases between them. This CDR3 has 16 residues. Together with reference TRBV9 and TRBJ2-7, the CDR3 gives the full variable domain: DSGVTQTPKHLITATGQRVTLRCSPRSGDLSVYWYQQSLDQGLQFLIQYYNGEERAKGNILERFSAQQFPDLHSELNLSSLELGDSALYFCASSAGWGDIDYEQYFGPGTRLTVT.

This rearrangement joins TRBV11-2 to TRBJ2-1, with 12 bases lining up with TRBD2. The V segment lost 4 bases and the J segment 1 base; nucleotides outside the gene matches: 5. The CDR3 sequence is 17 residues long. Looked up from germline, CDR1 is SGHAT and CDR2 is FQNNGV. The CDR3 nucleotides read TGTGCCAGCAGCTCTGACCTAGCGGGGGGGTCCTACAATGAGCAGTTCTTC. Amino acids: CASSSDLAGGSYNEQFF. Combining the CDR3 with reference TRBV11-2 and TRBJ2-1 gives the whole variable domain EAGVAQSPRYKIIEKRQSVAFWCNPISGHATLYWYQQILGQGPKLLIQFQNNGVVDDSQLPKDRFSAERLKGVDSTLKIQPAKLEDSAVYLCASSSDLAGGSYNEQFFGPGTRLTVL.

There are a few counts of this clonotype. The chain uses TRBV27 and TRBJ1-6; tentative D call: TRBD1 (6 bases). Germline V lookup: CDR1 MNHEY, CDR2 SMNVEV (reference sequence). The CDR3 contains 15 residues. Deletions cut 3 bases from V and 10 bases from J, with 16 bases between. The CDR3 reads CASSFVGGARSPLHF. CDR3 bases: TGTGCCAGCAGTTTCGTCGGGGGGGCGCGGTCACCCCTCCACTTT.

This chain links TRBV29-1 with TRBJ2-7, with unresolved D. Trimming stripped 7 bases from V and 5 bases from J, with 15 bases between. Germline V CDR1 and CDR2: SQVTM, ANQGSEA. The CDR3 spans 12 residues. CDR3 region: CSARVLGDEQYF. The CDR3 coding sequence is TGCAGCGCTCGGGTCCTCGGAGACGAGCAGTACTTC.

In this sample, this clonotype turned up a few times. The gene calls are TRBV20-1 and TRBJ1-1; weak D call: TRBD1 (6 bases). Germline assignment: CDR1 DFQATT and CDR2 SNEGSKA (reference sequence). V lost 5 bases, J lost 8 bases, and 12 bases lay in between. The CDR3 runs 11 residues. DNA of the CDR3: TGCAGTGCTTACAGGGAGGTGGAAGCTTTCTTT. Translation: CSAYREVEAFF.

This clonotype was counted at least ten times. The junction does not match germline at one end; this may be a read error. The CDR3 reads CASSFQEGAGELFF. CDR3 bases: TGTGCTAGCAGCTTTCAGGAAGGAGCCGGGGAGCTGTTTTTT. The V gene is TRBV7-7, the J gene TRBJ2-2, with D uncertain. Germline CDR1 and CDR2: SSHAT and FNYEAQ (reference sequence). This CDR3 contains 14 residues. The full variable domain, in which reference TRBV7-7 and TRBJ2-2 provide the parts outside the CDR3, is GAGVSQSPRYKVTKRGQDVTLRCDPISSHATLYWYQQALGQGPEFLTYFNYEAQPDKSGLPSDRFSAERPEGSISTLTIQRTEQRDSAMYRCASSFQEGAGELFFGEGSRLTVL.

This clonotype was observed at least ten times. The chain has TRBV7-2 and TRBJ1-1; D is perhaps TRBD1 (6 bases). CDR3 size: 14 residues. Looked up from germline, CDR1 is SGHTA and CDR2 is FQGNSA. The V end lost 5 bases, the J end lost 3 bases, and 13 bases lay between the germline ends. CDR3 DNA sequence: TGTGCCAGCAGCAAACCGGGACAATACACTGAAGCTTTCTTT. It translates to CASSKPGQYTEAFF.

This clonotype occurred many times. The rearrangement joins TRBV4-2 to TRBJ2-7, with D possibly being TRBD2 (6 bases). The germline V gene encodes CDR1 LGHNA and CDR2 YNFKEQ. Deletions cut 0 bases from V and 2 bases from J, with 11 bases between. The CDR3 is 15 amino acids. Here the CDR3 reads CASSQDLAPAYEQYF. In nucleotides, the CDR3 is TGTGCCAGCAGCCAAGATCTAGCGCCTGCCTACGAGCAGTACTTC.

CDR3 coding DNA: TGTGCCAGCAGAGGAACGGTTACACCGGGAGAGCTGTTTTTT. The encoded protein is CASRGTVTPGELFF. The chain uses TRBV6-2 or TRBV6-3 and TRBJ2-2, with D perhaps matching TRBD2 (5 bases). V gave up 6 bases and J gave up 11 bases, with 19 bases separating them. Germline V gene lookup returns CDR1 MNHEY and CDR2 SVGEGT. The CDR3 has 14 amino acids.

This clonotype showed up many times. This chain joins TRBV20-1 and TRBJ2-1; the D is unclear. Germline loops: CDR1 DFQATT, CDR2 SNEGSKA (reference sequence). V lost 7 bases, J lost 10 bases, and 23 bases lay in between. CDR3 length equals 14 residues. CDR3 region: CSGPPLLGSREQFF. CDR3 coding DNA: TGCAGTGGACCTCCGCTCCTCGGGTCCCGCGAGCAGTTCTTC.

This clonotype was recorded a few times. J is TRBJ2-7 and V is TRBV19, with D unresolved. Germline CDR1 is LNHDA and CDR2 is SQIVND (reference sequence). The CDR3 covers 13 residues. Between the trimmed V and J ends, which lost 3 bases and 1 base, there was a span of 7 bases. The CDR3 DNA reads TGTGCCAGTAGTATGGTAGTATCCTACGAGCAGTACTTC. Translation: CASSMVVSYEQYF.

V is TRBV7-3 and J is TRBJ2-1, with TRBD1 matching over 9 bases. Germline CDR1 reads SGHTA; CDR2 reads FQGTGA. The V gene end was trimmed by 2 bases and the J gene end by 3 bases; junction bases not matched to a gene: 5. This CDR3 is built from 16 residues. The CDR3 here is CASSLAQGAGYNEQFF. The CDR3 nucleotides are TGTGCCAGCAGCTTAGCACAGGGGGCAGGCTACAATGAGCAGTTCTTC. Full variable domain (remainder filled in from reference TRBV7-3 and TRBJ2-1): GAGVSQTPSNKVTEKGKYVELRCDPISGHTALYWYRQSLGQGPEFLIYFQGTGAADDSGLPNDRFFAVRPEGSVSTLKIQRTERGDSAVYLCASSLAQGAGYNEQFFGPGTRLTVL.

This clonotype was picked up a small number of times. The V and J genes are TRBV30 and TRBJ2-5, with 11 nucleotides matching TRBD1. The CDR3 sequence is 14 residues long. The V and J ends lost 7 bases and 5 bases, in that order; junction bases with no gene match: 9. Looked up from germline, CDR1 is GTSNPN and CDR2 is SVGIG (reference sequence). CDR3 region: CASTRTGGFETQYF. Here the CDR3 DNA reads TGTGCCTCAACCAGGACAGGGGGCTTTGAGACCCAGTACTTC.

Ten or more counts support this clonotype. The genes are TRBV6-6 and TRBJ2-3; 13 nucleotides line up with TRBD2. This CDR3 has 18 amino acids. Unmatched junction bases numbered 13, after V lost 4 bases and J lost 6 bases. Germline lookup yields CDR1 MNHNY and CDR2 SVGAGI (reference sequence). This CDR3 is CASSFLTGTSGAKDTQYF. The DNA of the CDR3 is TGTGCCAGCAGTTTCCTGACCGGGACTAGCGGGGCTAAGGATACGCAGTATTTT.